This TCR beta chain was documented in a study of Ad26.COV2.S vaccination and SARS-CoV-2 variants. Study overall: Ad26.COV2.S shots went into the muscle once or twice, 56 days apart. Study results and caveats: Reportedly, after vaccination the spike-specific CD8+ and CD4+ T cell responses displayed substantial breadth. TCR breadth and depth estimates may have understated total T cell responses.

This CDR3 has 13 amino acids. Trimming shortened V by 0 bases and J by 10 bases, and 10 bases separated the two germline ends. The germline V gene encodes CDR1 WNHNN and CDR2 SYGVQD (reference sequence). Treatment: 19 received Ad26.COV2.S at low or high dose, single or two shots; a few received placebo; per-sample allocation not given. All samples were drawn on day 63, counting from the first vaccine or placebo injection. As concerns this clone: What it binds is unknown.

TCRdb's copy holds only in-frame clones and misses some; the assay was immunoSEQ multiplex PCR. The sample includes some 340,000 clones, just under 85% seen only once; the top ten take approximately 2%. This chain uses TRBV10-1 with TRBJ2-1; D is unresolved. This TCR derives from a person between 18 and 60 years old who received the Ad26.COV2.S COVID-19 vaccine or a placebo. The specimen was peripheral blood, collected in a trial of Ad26.COV2.S vaccine versus placebo. The CDR3 nucleotides are TGCGCCAGCAGTGAGTCTGGAAAAGCAGAGCAGTTCTTC. Protein: CASSESGKAEQFF.